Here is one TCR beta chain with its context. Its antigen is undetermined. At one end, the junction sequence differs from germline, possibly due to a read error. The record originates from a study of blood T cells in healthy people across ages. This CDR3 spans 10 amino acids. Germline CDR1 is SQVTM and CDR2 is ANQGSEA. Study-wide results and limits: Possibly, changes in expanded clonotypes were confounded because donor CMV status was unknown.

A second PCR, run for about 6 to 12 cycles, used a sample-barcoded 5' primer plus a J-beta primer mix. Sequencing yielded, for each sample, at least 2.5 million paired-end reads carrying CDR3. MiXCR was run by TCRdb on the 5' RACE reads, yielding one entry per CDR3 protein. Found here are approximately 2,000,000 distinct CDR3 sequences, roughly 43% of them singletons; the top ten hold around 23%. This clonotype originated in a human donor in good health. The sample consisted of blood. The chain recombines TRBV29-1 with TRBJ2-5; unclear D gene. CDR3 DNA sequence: TGCGGCGTGGGACAAGAGACCCAGTACTTC. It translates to CGVGQETQYF.